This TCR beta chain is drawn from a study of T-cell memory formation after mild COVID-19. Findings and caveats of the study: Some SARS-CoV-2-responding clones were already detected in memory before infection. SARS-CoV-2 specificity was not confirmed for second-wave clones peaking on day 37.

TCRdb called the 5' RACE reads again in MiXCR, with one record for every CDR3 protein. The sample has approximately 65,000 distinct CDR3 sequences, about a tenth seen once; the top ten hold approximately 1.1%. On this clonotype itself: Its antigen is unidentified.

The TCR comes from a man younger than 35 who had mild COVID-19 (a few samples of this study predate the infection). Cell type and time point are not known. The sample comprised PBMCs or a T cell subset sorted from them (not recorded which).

For the CDR3, the DNA is TGTGCCAGCGCCTCTTTGGGCACAGATACGCAGTATTTT. Its protein product is CASASLGTDTQYF. The genes are TRBV12-3 or TRBV12-4 and TRBJ2-3; no reliable D call. V was clipped by 8 bases and J by 1 base, with 10 bases between them. The CDR3 totals 13 residues.